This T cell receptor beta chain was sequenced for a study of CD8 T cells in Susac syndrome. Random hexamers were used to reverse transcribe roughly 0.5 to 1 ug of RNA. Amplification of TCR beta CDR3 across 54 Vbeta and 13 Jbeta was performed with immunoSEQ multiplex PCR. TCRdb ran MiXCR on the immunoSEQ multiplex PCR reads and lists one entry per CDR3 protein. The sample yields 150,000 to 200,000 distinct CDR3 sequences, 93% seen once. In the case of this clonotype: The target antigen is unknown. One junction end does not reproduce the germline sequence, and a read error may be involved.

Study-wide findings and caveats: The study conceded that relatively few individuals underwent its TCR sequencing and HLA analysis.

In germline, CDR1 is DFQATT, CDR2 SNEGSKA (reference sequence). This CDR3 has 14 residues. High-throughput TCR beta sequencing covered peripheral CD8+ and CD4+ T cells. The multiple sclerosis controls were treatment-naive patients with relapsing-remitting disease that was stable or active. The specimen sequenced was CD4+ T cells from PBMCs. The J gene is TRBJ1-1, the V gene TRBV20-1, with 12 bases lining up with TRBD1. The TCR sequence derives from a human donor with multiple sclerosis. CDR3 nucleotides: TGCAGTCCTAGGCAAGGGGGACAGGGGGCTGGGGCTTTCTTT. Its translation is CSPRQGGQGAGAFF.